Presented here are 14 T cell receptor beta chains from one specimen sequenced in a study of cytomegalovirus exposure and HLA in healthy donors. The PCR had 60 Vbeta and 13 Jbeta primers. Assay: immunoSEQ multiplex PCR; the TCRdb copy retains only in-frame clones and omits some. The sample lists approximately 150,000 clones, over 75% seen once, with 1.5% to 2% in the top ten. The sequenced sample consisted of PBMCs. The receptors here all came from a woman aged 25 to 39 in good health and CMV-seronegative.

This clone was observed once. This rearrangement joins TRBV18 to TRBJ2-5, with 8 bases aligning to TRBD1. Germline V lookup: CDR1 KGHSH, CDR2 LQKENI. The CDR3 length is 17 residues. V lost 1 base to trimming and J lost 3 bases; unmatched junction nucleotides: 10. Here the CDR3 reads CASSPRSGGQGKETQYF. CDR3 nucleotide sequence: TGTGCCAGCTCACCACGTTCCGGTGGACAGGGAAAAGAGACCCAGTACTTC.

The sample holds a few counts of this clone. The rearrangement uses TRBV5-1 and TRBJ2-1, with 8 bases identical to TRBD1. CDR1 is SGHRS and CDR2 is YFSETQ in the germline V gene. With 4 bases clipped from V and 13 bases from J, the junction kept 10 bases outside the gene matches. This CDR3 region has 13 residues. The DNA of the CDR3 is TGCGCCAGCAGCCTAGTCTCAGGGGGCCCCCAGTTCTTC. This encodes CASSLVSGGPQFF.

This rearrangement joins TRBV9 to TRBJ2-1; 10 bases line up with TRBD2. The junction had 4 bases not matched to a gene; V was cut back by 5 bases and J by 5 bases. Per germline, CDR1 SGDLS and CDR2 YYNGEE. The CDR3 contains 14 residues. CDR3 nucleotide sequence: TGTGCCAGCAGGCCGAGCGGGGGGGACAATGAGCAGTTCTTC. Protein sequence: CASRPSGGDNEQFF.

The chain is built from TRBV30 and TRBJ1-3; D possibly corresponds to TRBD1 (5 bases). Trimming took 5 bases from V and 0 from J, leaving 11 bases between them. The V gene's germline CDR1 is GTSNPN and CDR2 SVGIG (reference sequence). This CDR3 has 14 residues. The CDR3 DNA is TGTGCCTGGGATCTAACAGGCTCTGGAAACACCATATATTTT. Its translation: CAWDLTGSGNTIYF.

This chain uses TRBV5-1 with TRBJ1-1, with D perhaps matching TRBD1 (6 bases). Germline V lookup: CDR1 SGHRS, CDR2 YFSETQ. The CDR3 extends over 14 amino acids. V lost 0 bases to trimming and J lost 1 base, with 7 bases between them. CDR3: CASSLVQGNTEAFF. The CDR3, as DNA: TGCGCCAGCAGCTTGGTACAGGGGAACACTGAAGCTTTCTTT.

V is TRBV4-2 and J is TRBJ2-1; 7 bases match TRBD2. The CDR3 is made up of 14 amino acids. Germline CDR1 LGHNA, CDR2 YNFKEQ. V lost 1 base to trimming and J lost 7 bases; unmatched junction nucleotides: 4. The CDR3 loop reads CASSQVREKNEQFF. Here the CDR3 DNA reads TGTGCCAGCAGCCAAGTGCGGGAGAAGAATGAGCAGTTCTTC.

This chain uses TRBV6-5 with TRBJ1-1; D perhaps matches TRBD1 (6 bases). The germline CDR1 and CDR2 sequences are MNHEY and SVGAGI. The CDR3 covers 13 residues. V was cut by 2 bases and J by 3 bases, with 7 bases left in between. The CDR3 sequence is CASSYDRYTEAFF. In DNA form, the CDR3 reads TGTGCCAGCAGTTACGACAGGTACACTGAAGCTTTCTTT.

V and J are TRBV5-1 and TRBJ2-2; 8 bases are shared with TRBD1. CDR1 and CDR2 (germline): SGHRS, YFSETQ. With 1 base clipped from V and 2 bases from J, the junction kept 4 bases outside the gene matches. The CDR3 has 16 amino acids. CDR3 sequence reads: CASSLQGAGNTGELFF. CDR3 nucleotide sequence: TGCGCCAGCAGCTTGCAGGGGGCGGGAAACACCGGGGAGCTGTTTTTT.

With regard to this clone: One end of the junction varies from germline; a read error may be responsible. The CDR3 protein is CASSLEMTGQHYGYPF. CDR3 bases: TGTGCCAGCAGCTTAGAGATGACAGGGCAGCACTATGGCTACCCCTTC. This rearrangement joins TRBV7-6 to TRBJ1-2, with TRBD1 matching over 7 bases. Germline V gives CDR1 SGHVS, CDR2 FNYEAQ. The CDR3 runs to 16 residues.

V and J are TRBV15 and TRBJ2-6; weak D call: TRBD2 (5 bases). The germline gives CDR1 LNHNV, CDR2 YYDKDF (reference sequence). The length of the CDR3 is 17 residues. V was cut by 5 bases and J by 0 bases, with 14 bases left in between. CDR3 residues: CATSEGIGFSGANVLTF. CDR3 nucleotides: TGTGCCACCAGCGAGGGAATAGGCTTCTCTGGGGCCAACGTCCTGACTTTC.

The chain uses TRBV16 and TRBJ2-7; 7 nucleotides agree with TRBD1. This CDR3 spans 15 amino acids. V gave up 2 bases and J gave up 3 bases; unmatched junction bases: 7. Germline CDR1 and CDR2: KGHSY and FQNENV. The CDR3 region is CASSQPRQGGYEQYF. In DNA form, the CDR3 reads TGTGCCAGCAGCCAACCAAGACAGGGTGGCTACGAGCAGTACTTC. The full variable domain, its missing parts supplied by reference TRBV16 and TRBJ2-7, is GEEVAQTPKHLVRGEGQKAKLYCAPIKGHSYVFWYQQVLKNEFKFLISFQNENVFDETGMPKERFSAKCLPNSPCSLEIQATKLEDSAVYFCASSQPRQGGYEQYFGPGTRLTVT.

CDR3 bases: TGTGCCAGCACCGGGACAGGTTACAATGAGCAGTTCTTC. It yields the protein CASTGTGYNEQFF. The chain employs TRBV2 and TRBJ2-1, with TRBD1 matching over 8 bases. V trimming: 7 bases; J trimming: 4 bases; junction bases outside the gene matches: 3. The CDR3 runs to 13 residues. Germline V lookup: CDR1 SNHLY, CDR2 FYNNEI.

V usage is TRBV6-1 and J usage is TRBJ1-1; TRBD1 matches at 12 bases. This CDR3 region has 16 residues. V shed 4 bases and J 4 bases; nucleotides not matched to a gene: 7. CDR1 and CDR2 from the germline V gene are MNHNS and SASEGT. In DNA form, the CDR3 reads TGTGCCAGCAGTGCCCCGGGACAGGGGGCGCGCACTGAAGCTTTCTTT. Residues: CASSAPGQGARTEAFF.

The chain has TRBV7-6 and TRBJ2-7, with 8 bases identical to TRBD2. Germline CDR1 SGHVS, CDR2 FNYEAQ. The CDR3 has 14 residues. Trimming at V came to 6 bases and at J to 6 bases, leaving 10 bases not matched to a gene. The CDR3 DNA reads as TGTGCCAGCAGGTTGACTAGCGATGCTCCCGAGCAGTACTTC. Protein: CASRLTSDAPEQYF.